This T cell receptor beta chain derives from a study of early stage breast cancer tumors. Overall study: Invasive lobular carcinomas made up about 30% of the 12 ER+/PR+/HER2- tumors. Study results and caveats: Tumors had around 2.3-fold higher T cell density than normal breast.

Worth noting for this clone: Its antigen is still unknown.

Germline V gene sequence: CDR1 SGHVS, CDR2 FNYEAQ. After removal of 5 bases from V and 6 bases from J, the junction contained 5 bases not matched to a gene. The CDR3 is 15 amino acids. Blood replicates held 0.5 ug DNA, tumor or normal breast around 1.5 ug, two each. This table comes from immunoSEQ multiplex PCR, and its TCRdb copy is limited to in-frame clones, with some not included. The table has some 47,000 clones, 65% to 90% seen once. The chain recombines TRBV7-6 with TRBJ1-6; 9 bases match TRBD1. The clonotype comes from a person between 45 and 65 years old with breast cancer. The sequenced material came from blood. This chain's CDR3 is CASSPGQGSNSPLHF. The CDR3 DNA reads TGTGCCAGCAGCCCGGGACAGGGCTCTAATTCACCCCTCCACTTT.